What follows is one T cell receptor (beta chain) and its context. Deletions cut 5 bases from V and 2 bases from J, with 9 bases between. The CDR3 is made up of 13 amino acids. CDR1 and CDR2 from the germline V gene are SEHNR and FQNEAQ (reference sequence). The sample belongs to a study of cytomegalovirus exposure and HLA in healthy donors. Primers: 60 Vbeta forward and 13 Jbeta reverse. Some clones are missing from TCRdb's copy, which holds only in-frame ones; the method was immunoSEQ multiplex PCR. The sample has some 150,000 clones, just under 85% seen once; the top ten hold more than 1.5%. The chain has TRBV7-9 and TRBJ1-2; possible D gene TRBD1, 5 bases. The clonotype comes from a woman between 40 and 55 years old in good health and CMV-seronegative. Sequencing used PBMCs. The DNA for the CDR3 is TGTGCCAGCAGCACCCAGGGAAACTATGGCTACACCTTC. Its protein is CASSTQGNYGYTF.